The next 20 T cell receptor beta chains were all read from a single sample in a study of blood T cells in healthy people across ages. Together with a sample-barcoded 5' primer, a J-beta primer mix was included in a second PCR lasting roughly 6 to 12 cycles. TCRdb re-called the 5' RACE reads with MiXCR, one entry per CDR3 protein. The data contain some 1.6 million distinct CDR3 sequences, approximately 32% of them singletons. The sample consisted of blood. The receptors were gathered from a woman in her 30s in good health.

This clonotype was counted between two and nine times. The chain couples TRBV3-1 to TRBJ1-5, with D hard to call. Germline assignment: CDR1 LGHDT and CDR2 YNNKEL (reference sequence). Trimming left V 3 bases short and J 2 bases short, with 14 bases between. This CDR3 region has 16 residues. The CDR3 coding sequence is TGTGCCAGCAGCCAGGCTCGTTGGGGAGGCAATCAGCCCCAGCATTTT. Amino acids: CASSQARWGGNQPQHF.

The chain employs TRBV6-2 or TRBV6-3 and TRBJ2-1; D is unresolved. Per germline, CDR1 MNHEY and CDR2 SVGEGT. The CDR3 sequence is 16 residues long. V lost 5 bases and J lost 3, with 17 bases in between. Here the CDR3 reads CASSHDRPESYNEQFF. Written as DNA, the CDR3 is TGTGCCAGCAGTCACGATCGACCGGAAAGCTACAATGAGCAGTTCTTC.

The chain combines TRBV12-3 or TRBV12-4 with TRBJ2-1, with a tentative D call TRBD2 (6 bases). Trimming removed 5 bases from V and 6 bases from J, with 17 bases in between. The CDR3 loop spans 15 amino acids. In DNA form, the CDR3 reads TGTGCCAGCAGTCTCCGGGGGTCCGCCAGCAATGAGCAGTTCTTC. This sequence encodes CASSLRGSASNEQFF.

The rearrangement uses TRBV6-6 and TRBJ1-3; D is uncertain. V was cut by 4 bases and J by 0 bases, with 10 bases left in between. Germline-derived CDR1 and CDR2 are MNHNY and SVGAGI (reference sequence). The CDR3 spans 15 residues. For the CDR3, the DNA is TGTGCCAGCAGTTCCGCGGGCATCTCTGGAAACACCATATATTTT. Its translation: CASSSAGISGNTIYF.

This chain connects TRBV10-3 to TRBJ1-2; no firm D call. Germline assignment: CDR1 ENHRY and CDR2 SYGVKD. V was shortened by 8 bases and J by 0 bases, with 10 bases between the two germline ends. The CDR3 totals 13 residues. Written as DNA, the CDR3 is TGTGCCATCGGCCGAGAAACTAACTATGGCTACACCTTC. This encodes CAIGRETNYGYTF.

V and J are TRBV20-1 and TRBJ2-7; the match to TRBD1 covers 8 bases. Germline CDR1 reads DFQATT; CDR2 reads SNEGSKA (reference sequence). This CDR3 spans 14 amino acids. J gave up 6 bases and V 6 bases, and 13 bases lay outside the gene matches. The CDR3 here is CSANRDRSVAEQYF. As DNA, the CDR3 is TGCAGTGCCAACCGGGACAGGAGTGTCGCCGAGCAGTACTTC.

A few counts support this clonotype. This rearrangement joins TRBV15 to TRBJ1-4; the D is unclear. The CDR3 is made up of 12 amino acids. Deletions cut 4 bases from V and 3 bases from J, with 3 bases between. Germline CDR1 and CDR2: LNHNV and YYDKDF (reference sequence). This CDR3 is CATSKANEKLFF. The CDR3 coding sequence is TGTGCCACCAGCAAAGCTAATGAAAAACTGTTTTTT. The variable domain in full, with the rest retrieved from reference TRBV15 and TRBJ1-4, is DAMVIQNPRYQVTQFGKPVTLSCSQTLNHNVMYWYQQKSSQAPKLLFHYYDKDFNNEADTPDNFQSRRPNTSFCFLDIRSPGLGDTAMYLCATSKANEKLFFGSGTQLSVL.

The chain couples TRBV3-1 to TRBJ2-2, with D unresolved. With 2 bases removed from V and 6 bases from J, the gap between germline ends came to 10 bases. This CDR3 has 14 residues. Per germline, CDR1 LGHDT and CDR2 YNNKEL (reference sequence). CDR3 bases: TGTGCCAGCAGCCAATCGACAAGTCCCGGGGAGCTGTTTTTT. Encoded protein: CASSQSTSPGELFF.

Worth noting for this clonotype: One end of the junction varies from germline; a read error may be responsible. J is TRBJ2-1 and V is TRBV4-1; D uncertain. The CDR3 is 16 amino acids. In germline, CDR1 is MGHRA, CDR2 YSYEKL. The CDR3: CVSSQGMLSVPDEQFF. For the CDR3, the DNA is TGCGTCAGCAGCCAAGGCATGTTATCGGTTCCGGATGAGCAGTTCTTC.

The J gene is TRBJ1-2, the V gene TRBV11-2, with 7 bases fitting TRBD1. Germline V gene data show CDR1 as SGHAT and CDR2 as FQNNGV. V lost 0 bases and J lost 7; bases outside the gene matches: 17. The CDR3 covers 18 residues. This chain's CDR3 is CASSLEPGQSPQGGGYTF. The DNA of the CDR3 is TGTGCCAGCAGCTTAGAACCGGGACAGAGCCCCCAGGGGGGTGGCTACACCTTC.

This chain joins TRBV7-2 and TRBJ1-4; the D is unclear. The CDR3 length is 15 residues. V was trimmed by 2 bases and J by 5 bases, leaving 12 bases between them. Looked up from germline, CDR1 is SGHTA and CDR2 is FQGNSA. CDR3 DNA: TGTGCCAGCAGCTTACAATCGGGAGTAAATGAAAAACTGTTTTTT. It encodes CASSLQSGVNEKLFF.

The DNA for the CDR3 is TGTGCCAGCAGAGATCTTCTAGCGGTAGAAGAGACCCAGTACTTC. Its translation: CASRDLLAVEETQYF. The chain carries TRBV6-1 and TRBJ2-5; 7 bases align to TRBD2. Germline V gene data show CDR1 as MNHNS and CDR2 as SASEGT. The CDR3 totals 15 residues. V lost 6 bases to trimming and J lost 3 bases; unmatched junction nucleotides: 10.

This clonotype occurred a few times. The chain joins TRBV2 to TRBJ2-5; possibly TRBD1 for D (5 bases). The CDR3 has 13 residues. Trimming took off 8 bases at V and 2 bases at J, with 12 bases between the two ends. Germline CDR1 SNHLY, CDR2 FYNNEI. The CDR3 here is CASQQTVQETQYF. CDR3 DNA sequence: TGTGCCAGCCAACAGACAGTACAAGAGACCCAGTACTTC.

This clonotype was observed a few times. The chain uses TRBV7-9 and TRBJ2-7, with TRBD1 identical over 7 bases. V trimming: 8 bases; J trimming: 7 bases; junction bases outside the gene matches: 14. This CDR3 region has 14 residues. Germline-derived CDR1 and CDR2 are SEHNR and FQNEAQ (reference sequence). CDR3 coding DNA: TGTGCCAGCGAGACAGGGCAGGTGGCGGCTGAGCAGTACTTC. It encodes CASETGQVAAEQYF.

Written as DNA, the CDR3 is TGTGCCATCAGTGCGTCCCTGGGACTAGCGGGGGGCCCTGACTACGAGCAGTACTTC. Protein sequence: CAISASLGLAGGPDYEQYF. The rearrangement joins TRBV10-3 to TRBJ2-7; 15 bases match TRBD2. V shed 4 bases, J shed 3 bases, and the junction held 13 bases outside the gene matches. Germline CDR1 reads ENHRY; CDR2 reads SYGVKD. The CDR3 length is 19 residues.

The rearrangement joins TRBV20-1 to TRBJ1-1, with no clear D. The CDR3 is 14 amino acids. Germline lookup yields CDR1 DFQATT and CDR2 SNEGSKA (reference sequence). Trimming shortened V by 4 bases and J by 3 bases, and 15 bases separated the two germline ends. CDR3 loop: CSAMVRDGDTEAFF. Written as DNA, the CDR3 is TGCAGTGCTATGGTCCGGGATGGGGACACTGAAGCTTTCTTT.

CDR3 amino acids: CASSNTSGRTYEQYF. CDR3 DNA: TGTGCCAGCAGCAACACTAGCGGGAGGACCTACGAGCAGTACTTC. The chain is built from TRBV12-3 or TRBV12-4 and TRBJ2-7; 12 bases map to TRBD2. CDR3 size: 15 residues. The V gene end was trimmed by 6 bases and the J gene end by 2 bases; junction bases not matched to a gene: 5.

This clonotype was counted between two and nine times. V usage is TRBV12-3 or TRBV12-4 and J usage is TRBJ2-7; 9 bases are a match to TRBD1. This CDR3 is 15 amino acids long. V dropped 6 bases and J dropped 4; count of bases not matched to a gene: 10. CDR3 nucleotide sequence: TGTGCCAGCAGGCTAGGACAGGGGACAACTTACGAGCAGTACTTC. Its translation: CASRLGQGTTYEQYF.

This CDR3 reads CAISESLDTGEQYF. The CDR3 region has the DNA TGTGCCATCAGTGAGTCCCTAGACACGGGAGAGCAGTACTTC. The V and J genes are TRBV10-3 and TRBJ2-7, with a tentative D call TRBD2 (5 bases). Germline V CDR1 and CDR2: ENHRY, SYGVKD. V was clipped by 0 bases and J by 7 bases, with 13 bases between them. The CDR3 has 14 amino acids.

This clonotype is a singleton in its sample. Germline is not matched at one junction end, which may reflect a read error. The V gene is TRBV7-8, the J gene TRBJ1-4; TRBD1 matches at 8 bases. Germline V gene lookup returns CDR1 SGHVS and CDR2 FQNEAQ. This CDR3 has 16 amino acids. In nucleotides, the CDR3 is TGTGCCAGCAGTTTAGGCACCGGACAGGGCCGGGAAAAACTGTTTTTT. It codes for CASSLGTGQGREKLFF.